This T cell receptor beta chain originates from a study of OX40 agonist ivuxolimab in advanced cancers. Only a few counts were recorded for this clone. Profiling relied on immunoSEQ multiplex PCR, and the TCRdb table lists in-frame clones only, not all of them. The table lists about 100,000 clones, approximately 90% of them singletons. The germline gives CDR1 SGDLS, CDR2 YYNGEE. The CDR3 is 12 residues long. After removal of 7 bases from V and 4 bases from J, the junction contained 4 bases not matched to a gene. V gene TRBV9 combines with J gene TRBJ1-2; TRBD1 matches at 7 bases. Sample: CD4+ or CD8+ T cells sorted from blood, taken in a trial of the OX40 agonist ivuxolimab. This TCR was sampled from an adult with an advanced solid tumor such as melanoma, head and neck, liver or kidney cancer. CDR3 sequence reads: CASSRDSYGYTF. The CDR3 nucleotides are TGTGCCAGCTCCCGGGACAGCTATGGCTACACCTTC.